This passage covers 31 T cell receptor beta chains from one sample sequenced in a study of cytomegalovirus exposure and HLA in healthy donors. The PCR had 60 Vbeta and 13 Jbeta primers. Sequenced by immunoSEQ multiplex PCR; TCRdb stores in-frame clones only, minus some. The sample lists about 170,000 clones; approximately 72% were seen once. The sample taken for sequencing was PBMCs. The receptors stem from a human donor in good health.

The chain uses TRBV7-6 and TRBJ2-3, with 12 bases lining up with TRBD2. CDR3 length: 19 residues. Germline values: CDR1 SGHVS, CDR2 FNYEAQ. V lost 3 bases and J lost 2; bases outside the gene matches: 12. The CDR3 bases are TGTGCCAGCAGCTTCGGACTAGCGGGGCGCCGACCAGACACAGATACGCAGTATTTT. Amino acids: CASSFGLAGRRPDTDTQYF.

V usage is TRBV12-5 and J usage is TRBJ2-7; 7 nucleotides match TRBD1. The V gene's germline CDR1 is LGHNT and CDR2 FRNRAP. The CDR3 runs to 16 residues. Trimming took 1 base from V and 3 from J; bases not matched to a gene: 9. The CDR3 coding sequence is TGTGCTAGTGGTTTGGACGCGGTGGCAGGGGGCTACGAGCAGTACTTC. Amino acids: CASGLDAVAGGYEQYF. Variable domain in full (rest from reference TRBV12-5 and TRBJ2-7): DARVTQTPRHKVTEMGQEVTMRCQPILGHNTVFWYRQTMMQGLELLAYFRNRAPLDDSGMPKDRFSAEMPDATLATLKIQPSEPRDSAVYFCASGLDAVAGGYEQYFGPGTRLTVT.

The chain combines TRBV6-1 with TRBJ2-7; possible D gene TRBD2, 5 bases. V shed 4 bases and J shed 9 bases, with 19 bases lying between them. The CDR3 is 14 amino acids. CDR1 and CDR2 from the germline V gene are MNHNS and SASEGT. CDR3 DNA sequence: TGTGCCAGCAGTGTCCGGGGATCTGGCCTAGTGCAGTACTTC. Protein product: CASSVRGSGLVQYF.

V is TRBV30 and J is TRBJ1-1; TRBD1 matches at 7 bases. The V gene's germline CDR1 is GTSNPN and CDR2 SVGIG (reference sequence). This CDR3 is built from 13 residues. J gave up 6 bases and V 4 bases, and 8 bases lay outside the gene matches. DNA of the CDR3: TGTGCCTGGAACCGGGACAGAGGGGCTGAAGCTTTCTTT. It yields the protein CAWNRDRGAEAFF. Looking up the rest from reference TRBV30 and TRBJ1-1 gives the full variable domain: SQTIHQWPATLVQPVGSPLSLECTVEGTSNPNLYWYRQAAGRGLQLLFYSVGIGQISSEVPQNLSASRPQDRQFILSSKKLLLSDSGFYLCAWNRDRGAEAFFGQGTRLTVV.

V and J are TRBV9 and TRBJ1-1; maybe TRBD1 (5 bases). The CDR3 contains 14 residues. Germline lookup yields CDR1 SGDLS and CDR2 YYNGEE. V lost 3 bases and J 6 bases, leaving 15 bases between the germline ends. The CDR3 DNA reads TGTGCCAGCAGCGCCCCCGCCGGAGGGGCTGAAGCTTTCTTT. This translates into CASSAPAGGAEAFF.

This sequence joins TRBV9 and TRBJ1-6; D ambiguous. The V and J ends lost 0 bases and 8 bases respectively, with 9 bases between them. CDR1 is SGDLS and CDR2 is YYNGEE in the germline V gene. The CDR3 length is 14 residues. The CDR3: CASSVEQAHSPLHF. CDR3 sequence (DNA): TGTGCCAGCAGCGTAGAGCAGGCGCATTCACCCCTCCACTTT.

As to this clone: The identical CDR3 is also encoded by other nucleotide sequences in the sample. The V and J genes are TRBV6-5 and TRBJ1-2; TRBD1 matches at 7 bases. CDR3 length equals 13 residues. Germline CDR1 is MNHEY and CDR2 is SVGAGI. V lost 5 bases, J lost 5 bases, and 5 bases stayed unmatched. The CDR3 spells CASSAGGGYGYTF. In DNA, the CDR3 is TGTGCCAGCAGTGCAGGGGGAGGATATGGCTACACCTTC.

This clone was detected once. The chain is built from TRBV5-1 and TRBJ2-3, with a weak D call TRBD2 (5 bases). This CDR3 region has 14 residues. In germline, CDR1 is SGHRS, CDR2 YFSETQ. Trimming pared 5 bases from V and 2 bases from J, leaving 12 bases between. The CDR3 coding sequence is TGCGCCAGCAGGTTAAGCGGACCCACAGATACGCAGTATTTT. Translation gives CASRLSGPTDTQYF.

The chain joins TRBV19 to TRBJ2-2, with 7 bases aligning to TRBD1. The germline gives CDR1 LNHDA, CDR2 SQIVND (reference sequence). The length of the CDR3 is 13 residues. V dropped 5 bases and J dropped 6; count of bases not matched to a gene: 3. The CDR3 bases are TGTGCCAGTAGTCTGACAGGGTCCGGGGAGCTGTTTTTT. Its protein is CASSLTGSGELFF. Variable domain in full (rest from reference TRBV19 and TRBJ2-2): DGGITQSPKYLFRKEGQNVTLSCEQNLNHDAMYWYRQDPGQGLRLIYYSQIVNDFQKGDIAEGYSVSREKKESFPLTVTSAQKNPTAFYLCASSLTGSGELFFGEGSRLTVL.

CDR3 nucleotide sequence: TGTGCCAGTTTGGGGGGATACACAGATACGCAGTATTTT. This encodes CASLGGYTDTQYF. The chain couples TRBV19 to TRBJ2-3; perhaps TRBD2 as D (6 bases). Trimming shortened V by 8 bases and J by 2 bases, and 11 bases separated the two germline ends. This CDR3 is built from 13 residues. Per germline, CDR1 LNHDA and CDR2 SQIVND (reference sequence).

V is TRBV7-9 and J is TRBJ1-5, with TRBD1 as a possible D gene (5 bases). Per germline, CDR1 SEHNR and CDR2 FQNEAQ (reference sequence). Trimming pared 9 bases from V and 0 bases from J, leaving 12 bases between. The CDR3 is 14 amino acids. CDR3 protein: CARVGQYSNQPQHF. CDR3 coding DNA: TGTGCCAGGGTGGGGCAATATAGCAATCAGCCCCAGCATTTT.

A few counts support this clone. DNA for the CDR3: TGTGCCAGTAGTATGCCCGGAGCAAACACCGGGGAGCTGTTTTTT. It codes for CASSMPGANTGELFF. The gene calls are TRBV19 and TRBJ2-2, with unresolved D. The CDR3 covers 15 residues. CDR1 is LNHDA and CDR2 is SQIVND in the germline V gene (reference sequence). The germline V and J ends were trimmed by 3 bases and 2 bases, with 10 bases remaining between them.

This clone was recorded a few times. J is TRBJ2-7 and V is TRBV6-5; tentative D call: TRBD1 (5 bases). V dropped 4 bases and J dropped 5 bases, with 18 bases sitting between them. The germline CDR1 and CDR2 sequences are MNHEY and SVGAGI. This CDR3 contains 15 residues. In nucleotides, the CDR3 is TGTGCCAGCAGTTTCTCCAGTCCCAGGGCCAACGAGCAGTACTTC. It codes for CASSFSSPRANEQYF.

The chain recombines TRBV30 with TRBJ2-7, with a possible D match to TRBD1 (6 bases). Germline V gives CDR1 GTSNPN, CDR2 SVGIG (reference sequence). The CDR3 loop spans 12 amino acids. V was cut by 0 bases and J by 7 bases, with 10 bases left in between. The CDR3 here is CAWSVGAGEQYF. In nucleotides, the CDR3 is TGTGCCTGGAGTGTGGGGGCGGGTGAGCAGTACTTC.

This chain connects TRBV19 to TRBJ2-7, with a weak D call TRBD1 (5 bases). The V end lost 3 bases, the J end lost 6 bases, and 12 bases lay between the germline ends. The CDR3 is 13 amino acids. CDR1 is LNHDA and CDR2 is SQIVND in the germline V gene (reference sequence). CDR3 amino acids: CASSMAPGIEQYF. The CDR3 DNA sequence: TGTGCCAGTAGTATGGCACCAGGGATCGAGCAGTACTTC.

This clone was observed a few times. The chain employs TRBV7-6 and TRBJ2-7, with D perhaps TRBD2 (6 bases). The V gene's germline CDR1 is SGHVS and CDR2 FNYEAQ. The CDR3 is 13 amino acids. Deletions cut 0 bases from V and 4 bases from J, with 7 bases between. CDR3 in amino acids: CASSLAGGYEQYF. The CDR3 DNA reads as TGTGCCAGCAGCTTAGCGGGGGGATACGAGCAGTACTTC.

V gene TRBV5-6 combines with J gene TRBJ2-7; the D gene is possibly TRBD1 (6 bases). The germline CDR1 and CDR2 sequences are SGHDT and YYEEEE. The CDR3 is 14 amino acids. With 3 bases removed from V and 2 bases from J, the gap between germline ends came to 12 bases. The CDR3 protein is CASSWGTYAYEQYF. The DNA for the CDR3 is TGTGCCAGCAGCTGGGGGACATACGCCTACGAGCAGTACTTC.

The chain uses TRBV6-5 and TRBJ1-5; D might be TRBD1 (6 bases). CDR1 is MNHEY, CDR2 SVGAGI, per germline. V lost 5 bases to trimming and J lost 2 bases, with 13 bases between them. The CDR3 contains 15 residues. CDR3 DNA sequence: TGTGCCAGCAGTATACAGGGTTATGGCAATCAGCCCCAGCATTTT. Encoded protein: CASSIQGYGNQPQHF.

The CDR3 protein is CARSLLDRRTYEQYF. CDR3 bases: TGTGCCAGAAGCCTCTTGGACAGGAGGACCTACGAGCAGTACTTC. This chain connects TRBV5-3 to TRBJ2-7, with TRBD1 identical over 7 bases. TRBV5-3 is recorded as an ORF, its role being uncertain. The V and J ends lost 4 bases and 2 bases, in that order; junction bases with no gene match: 9. The CDR3 sequence is 15 residues long.

The rearrangement links TRBV11-2 to TRBJ1-6, with 8 bases matching TRBD1. Germline lookup yields CDR1 SGHAT and CDR2 FQNNGV. The V gene end was trimmed by 1 base and the J gene end by 10 bases; junction bases not matched to a gene: 6. The CDR3 runs 15 residues. The DNA for the CDR3 is TGTGCCAGCAGCTTAGGGGGGACAGGCCCCTCACCCCTCCACTTT. It encodes CASSLGGTGPSPLHF.

As to this clone: The same CDR3 can be traced to other DNA sequences in this sample. This rearrangement joins TRBV25-1 to TRBJ1-3, with 8 bases that match TRBD1. The germline V gene has CDR1 MGHDK and CDR2 SYGVNS. The junction had 3 bases not matched to a gene; V was cut back by 4 bases and J by 4 bases. This CDR3 region has 14 residues. The CDR3 sequence: CASSGTGRGNTIYF. CDR3 bases: TGTGCCAGCAGTGGGACAGGGAGAGGAAACACCATATATTTT.

The chain joins TRBV6-4 to TRBJ2-3; D remains ambiguous. From germline, CDR1 is MRHNA and CDR2 SNTAGT. The length of the CDR3 is 12 residues. Trimming took off 0 bases at V and 8 bases at J, with 6 bases between the two ends. CDR3 bases: TGTGCCAGCAGTGACTCCGGGTTTACGCAGTATTTT. Translation gives CASSDSGFTQYF.

The chain is built from TRBV30 and TRBJ2-2; TRBD1 agrees at 7 bases. The V gene end was trimmed by 3 bases and the J gene end by 3 bases; junction bases not matched to a gene: 4. CDR1 is GTSNPN, CDR2 SVGIG, per germline (reference sequence). The CDR3 is 14 residues long. In DNA form, the CDR3 reads TGTGCCTGGAGCCGGGACAGTGACACCGGGGAGCTGTTTTTT. Amino acid sequence: CAWSRDSDTGELFF.

This chain connects TRBV7-6 to TRBJ1-3; 11 bases line up with TRBD1. V shed 5 bases and J 4 bases; nucleotides not matched to a gene: 10. CDR3 length equals 17 residues. Per germline, CDR1 SGHVS and CDR2 FNYEAQ. The CDR3 loop is CASSQKPDRGPGNTIYF. The CDR3 DNA is TGTGCCAGCAGCCAGAAACCGGACAGGGGGCCGGGAAACACCATATATTTT.

The V and J genes are TRBV10-3 and TRBJ1-5; 9 bases match TRBD1. The CDR3 sequence is 16 residues long. The V gene end was trimmed by 2 bases and the J gene end by 6 bases; junction bases not matched to a gene: 8. CDR1 is ENHRY, CDR2 SYGVKD, per germline. The CDR3 nucleotides are TGTGCCATCAGTGAGGGGGACAGGGATTCGGGTCAGCCCCAGCATTTT. This encodes CAISEGDRDSGQPQHF.

J is TRBJ2-7 and V is TRBV7-6; D remains unclear. V gave up 1 base and J gave up 5 bases, with 6 bases separating them. Germline CDR1 reads SGHVS; CDR2 reads FNYEAQ. The CDR3 sequence is 12 residues long. The CDR3 nucleotides are TGTGCCAGCAGCTTAGTAAGAGACGAGCAGTACTTC. Residues: CASSLVRDEQYF.

The chain links TRBV2 to TRBJ1-3; tentative D call: TRBD1 (6 bases). CDR3 size: 17 residues. Germline CDR1 SNHLY, CDR2 FYNNEI. With 2 bases removed from V and 1 base from J, the gap between germline ends came to 15 bases. CDR3 coding DNA: TGTGCCAGCAGTGAACAGGGGTTCGATTATTCTGGAAACACCATATATTTT. Translating gives CASSEQGFDYSGNTIYF. Looking up the rest from reference TRBV2 and TRBJ1-3 gives the full variable domain: EPEVTQTPSHQVTQMGQEVILRCVPISNHLYFYWYRQILGQKVEFLVSFYNNEISEKSEIFDDQFSVERPDGSNFTLKIRSTKLEDSAMYFCASSEQGFDYSGNTIYFGEGSWLTVV.

This clone has more than one count but fewer than ten. The chain has TRBV4-1 and TRBJ2-7, with a tentative D call TRBD2 (6 bases). Germline CDR1 reads MGHRA; CDR2 reads YSYEKL. The CDR3 is 16 amino acids. Trimming took off 1 base at V and 4 bases at J, with 17 bases between the two ends. This chain's CDR3 is CASSQVFGGGSYEQYF. The CDR3 DNA is TGCGCCAGCAGCCAAGTTTTCGGGGGTGGGTCGTACGAGCAGTACTTC.

The V gene is TRBV2, the J gene TRBJ2-7; TRBD2 agrees at 16 bases. J gave up 4 bases and V 1 base, and 1 base lay outside the gene matches. The CDR3 runs 16 residues. Germline V lookup: CDR1 SNHLY, CDR2 FYNNEI. In DNA form, the CDR3 reads TGTGCCAGCAGTGAAGGGGGACTAGCGGGGGGGTACGAGCAGTACTTC. It is translated as CASSEGGLAGGYEQYF.

The rearrangement joins TRBV5-4 to TRBJ2-1; 8 bases fit TRBD1. V lost 4 bases and J lost 3; bases outside the gene matches: 9. This CDR3 spans 16 amino acids. Germline V lookup: CDR1 SGHNT, CDR2 YYREEE (reference sequence). The CDR3 protein is CASSQADRGRYNEQFF. CDR3 bases: TGTGCCAGCAGCCAAGCTGACAGGGGTCGCTACAATGAGCAGTTCTTC.

This chain uses TRBV30 with TRBJ2-5, with 8 bases fitting TRBD1. The J call is in doubt because the DNA end fits TRBJ2-7 better. The germline V gene encodes CDR1 GTSNPN and CDR2 SVGIG (reference sequence). The CDR3 spans 16 residues. The CDR3 coding sequence is TGTGCCTGGAGGAGCTTCAGGGGGCCTAGCTCCTACGAGCAGTACTTC. Translation gives CAWRSFRGPSSYEQYF.